This entry features one T cell receptor (beta chain) sequence. The germline V gene encodes CDR1 LNHNV and CDR2 YYDKDF (reference sequence). The CDR3 extends over 14 amino acids. V dropped 5 bases and J dropped 1 base, with 10 bases sitting between them. The data stem from a study of T cell changes during pregnancy in multiple sclerosis. Only in-frame clones appear in the TCRdb table, and some are missing; sequencing was by immunoSEQ multiplex PCR. The sample lists roughly 90,000 clones, approximately 90% occurring once. This sequence was found in a female donor in good health, enrolled as a control in a pregnancy study. This chain connects TRBV15 to TRBJ2-3; no definite D call. The material sequenced was peripheral blood, taken in the first trimester of pregnancy. The CDR3 spells CATSEFRGTDTQYF. The CDR3 bases are TGTGCCACCAGCGAGTTTCGGGGCACAGATACGCAGTATTTT.